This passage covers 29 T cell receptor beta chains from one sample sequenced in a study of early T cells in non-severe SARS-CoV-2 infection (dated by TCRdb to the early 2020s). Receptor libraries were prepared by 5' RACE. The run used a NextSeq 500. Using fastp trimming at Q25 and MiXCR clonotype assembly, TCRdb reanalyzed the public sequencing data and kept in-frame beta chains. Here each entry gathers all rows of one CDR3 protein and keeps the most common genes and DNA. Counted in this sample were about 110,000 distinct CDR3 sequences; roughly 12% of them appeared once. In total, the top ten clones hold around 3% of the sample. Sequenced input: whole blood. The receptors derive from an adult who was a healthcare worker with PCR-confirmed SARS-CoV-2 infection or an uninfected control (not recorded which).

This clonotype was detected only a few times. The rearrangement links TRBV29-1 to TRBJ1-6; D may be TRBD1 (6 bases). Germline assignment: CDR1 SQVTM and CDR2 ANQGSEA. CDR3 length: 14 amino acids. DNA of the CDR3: TGCGCTATAGGGGGGAGCACCTATAATTCACCCCTCCACTTT. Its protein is CAIGGSTYNSPLHF.

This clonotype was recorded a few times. The CDR3 DNA sequence: TGTGCCACCAGTGGGGGGGCCGCGGATACGCAGTATTTT. This gives the protein CATSGGAADTQYF. The genes are TRBV24-1 and TRBJ2-3; D is tentatively TRBD1 or TRBD2 (6 bases each). V lost 5 bases, J lost 6 bases, and 11 bases lay in between. CDR3 length: 13 residues. CDR1 and CDR2 (germline): KGHDR, SFDVKD.

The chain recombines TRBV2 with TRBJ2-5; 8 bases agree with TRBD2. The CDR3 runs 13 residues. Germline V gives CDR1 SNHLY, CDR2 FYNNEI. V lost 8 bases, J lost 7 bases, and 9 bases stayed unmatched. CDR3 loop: CASVSGGSGTQYF. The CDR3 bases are TGTGCCAGCGTCAGCGGGGGTTCCGGGACCCAGTACTTC.

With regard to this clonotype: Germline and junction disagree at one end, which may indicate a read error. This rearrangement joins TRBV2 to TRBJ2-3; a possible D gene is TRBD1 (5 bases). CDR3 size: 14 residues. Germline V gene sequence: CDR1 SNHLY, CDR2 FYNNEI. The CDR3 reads CASSALTGSDTQYF. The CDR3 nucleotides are TGTGCCAGCAGTGCCCTCACAGGTTCAGATACACAGTATTTT.

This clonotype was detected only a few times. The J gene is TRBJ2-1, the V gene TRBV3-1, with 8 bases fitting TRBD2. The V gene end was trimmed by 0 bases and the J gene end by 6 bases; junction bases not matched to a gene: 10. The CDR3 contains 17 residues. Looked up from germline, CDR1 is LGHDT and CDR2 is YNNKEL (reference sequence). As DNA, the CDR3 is TGTGCCAGCAGCCAAGATATAGTCGGGAGGGCCGGCAATGAGCAGTTCTTC. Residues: CASSQDIVGRAGNEQFF.

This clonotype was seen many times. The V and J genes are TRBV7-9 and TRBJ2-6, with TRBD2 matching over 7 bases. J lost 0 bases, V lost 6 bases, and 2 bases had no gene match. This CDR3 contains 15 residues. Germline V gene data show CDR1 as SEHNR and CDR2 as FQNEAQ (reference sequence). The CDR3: CASRGGVSGANVLTF. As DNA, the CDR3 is TGTGCCAGCAGGGGAGGGGTCTCTGGGGCCAACGTCCTGACTTTC.

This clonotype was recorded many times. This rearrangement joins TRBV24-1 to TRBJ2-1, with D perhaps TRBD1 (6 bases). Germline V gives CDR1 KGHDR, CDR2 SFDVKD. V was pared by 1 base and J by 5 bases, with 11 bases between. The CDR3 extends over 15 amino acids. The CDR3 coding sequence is TGTGCCACCAGTGATTTAAGGACAGACAACAATGAGCAGTTCTTC. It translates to CATSDLRTDNNEQFF.

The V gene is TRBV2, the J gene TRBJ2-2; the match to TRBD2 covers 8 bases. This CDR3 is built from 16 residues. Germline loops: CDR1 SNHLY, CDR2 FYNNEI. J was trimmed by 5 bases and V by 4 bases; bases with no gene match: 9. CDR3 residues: CASSVGFSGNTGELFF. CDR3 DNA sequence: TGTGCCAGCAGTGTGGGGTTTAGCGGGAATACCGGGGAGCTGTTTTTT.

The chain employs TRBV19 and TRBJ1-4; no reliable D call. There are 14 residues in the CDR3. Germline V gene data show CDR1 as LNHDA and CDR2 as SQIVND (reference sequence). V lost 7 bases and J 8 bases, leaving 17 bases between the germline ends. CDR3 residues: CASTPGPLGEKLFF. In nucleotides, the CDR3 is TGTGCCAGTACCCCCGGACCTCTGGGAGAAAAACTGTTTTTT.

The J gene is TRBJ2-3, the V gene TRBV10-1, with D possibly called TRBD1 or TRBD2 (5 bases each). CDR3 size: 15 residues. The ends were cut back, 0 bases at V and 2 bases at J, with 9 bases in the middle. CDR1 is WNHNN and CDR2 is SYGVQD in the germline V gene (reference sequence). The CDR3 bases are TGCGCCAGCAGTGAGTCAGGGACCTACACAGATACGCAGTATTTT. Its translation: CASSESGTYTDTQYF.

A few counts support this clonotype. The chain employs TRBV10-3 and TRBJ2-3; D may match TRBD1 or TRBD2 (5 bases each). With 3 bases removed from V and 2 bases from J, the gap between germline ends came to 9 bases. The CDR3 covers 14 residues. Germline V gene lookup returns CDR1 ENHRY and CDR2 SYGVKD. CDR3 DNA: TGTGCCATCAGTGACTCGGGGACCACAGATACGCAGTATTTT. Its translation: CAISDSGTTDTQYF.

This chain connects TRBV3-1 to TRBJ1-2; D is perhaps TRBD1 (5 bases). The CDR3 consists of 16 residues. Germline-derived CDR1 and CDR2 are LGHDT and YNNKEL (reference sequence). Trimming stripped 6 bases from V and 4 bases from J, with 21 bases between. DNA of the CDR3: TGTGCCAGCAGTTCGTTTATCGACAGCGGTTCCTATGGCTACACCTTC. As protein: CASSSFIDSGSYGYTF.

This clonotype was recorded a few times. CDR3 protein: CASSPGQHNEQFF. The CDR3 DNA reads as TGTGCCAGCAGCCCGGGACAGCACAATGAGCAGTTCTTC. The chain has TRBV7-8 and TRBJ2-1, with 7 bases aligning to TRBD1. This CDR3 region has 13 residues. CDR1 and CDR2 from the germline V gene are SGHVS and FQNEAQ. With V trimmed by 5 bases and J by 5 bases, 3 bases remained unmatched.

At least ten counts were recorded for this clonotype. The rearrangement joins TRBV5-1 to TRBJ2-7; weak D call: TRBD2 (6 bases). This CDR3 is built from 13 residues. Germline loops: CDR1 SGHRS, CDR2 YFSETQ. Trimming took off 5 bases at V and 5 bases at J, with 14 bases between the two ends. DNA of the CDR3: TGCGCCAGCAGTCACGGAGGGGCGAACGAGCAGTACTTC. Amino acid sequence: CASSHGGANEQYF.

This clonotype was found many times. CDR3 loop: CASSLGLAGRTSYEQYF. DNA for the CDR3: TGCGCCAGCAGCTTGGGACTAGCGGGACGTACCTCCTACGAGCAGTACTTC. The chain links TRBV5-1 to TRBJ2-7, with 11 positions matching TRBD2. This CDR3 is 17 amino acids long. After removal of 0 bases from V and 0 bases from J, the junction contained 5 bases not matched to a gene. The V gene's germline CDR1 is SGHRS and CDR2 YFSETQ.

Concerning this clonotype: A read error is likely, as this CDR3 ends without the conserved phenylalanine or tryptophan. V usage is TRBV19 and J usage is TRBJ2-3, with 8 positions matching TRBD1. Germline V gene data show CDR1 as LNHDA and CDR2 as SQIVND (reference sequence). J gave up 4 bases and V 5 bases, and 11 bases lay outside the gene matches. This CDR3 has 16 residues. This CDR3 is CASSGWNRGMADTQYY. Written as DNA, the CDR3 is TGTGCCAGTAGTGGGTGGAACAGGGGGATGGCAGATACGCAGTATTAT.

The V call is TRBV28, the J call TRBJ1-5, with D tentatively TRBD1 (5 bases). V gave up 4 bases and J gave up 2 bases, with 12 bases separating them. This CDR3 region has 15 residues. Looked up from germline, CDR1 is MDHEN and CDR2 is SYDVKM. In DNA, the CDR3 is TGTGCCAGCAGTTGGGGGAGCCCGGGCAATCAGCCCCAGCATTTT. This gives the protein CASSWGSPGNQPQHF.

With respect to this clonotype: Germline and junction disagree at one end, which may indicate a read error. CDR3: CASSLAQGRSETQYF. The CDR3 region has the DNA TGTGCCAGCAGCTTAGCGCAGGGTCGCTCAGAGACGCAGTATTTT. The J gene is TRBJ2-3, the V gene TRBV7-9; TRBD1 might be the D (5 bases). Germline CDR1 reads SEHNR; CDR2 reads FQNEAQ (reference sequence). The CDR3 runs to 15 residues.

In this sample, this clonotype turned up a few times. CDR3 loop: CASSPELNNEQFF. DNA of the CDR3: TGTGCCAGCTCACCAGAGCTCAACAATGAGCAGTTCTTC. The chain recombines TRBV18 with TRBJ2-1; no reliable D call. V lost 2 bases, J lost 5 bases, and 7 bases lay in between. CDR1 and CDR2 from the germline V gene are KGHSH and LQKENI. There are 13 residues in the CDR3. The full variable domain, rest sourced from reference TRBV18 and TRBJ2-1, is NAGVMQNPRHLVRRRGQEARLRCSPMKGHSHVYWYRQLPEEGLKFMVYLQKENIIDESGMPKERFSAEFPKEGPSILRIQQVVRGDSAAYFCASSPELNNEQFFGPGTRLTVL.

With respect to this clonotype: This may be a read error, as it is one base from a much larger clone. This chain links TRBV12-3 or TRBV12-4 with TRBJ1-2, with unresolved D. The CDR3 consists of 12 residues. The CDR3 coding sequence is TGTGCCAGCAGAGAAGGGAGCCATGGCTGCACCTTC. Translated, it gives CASREGSHGCTF.

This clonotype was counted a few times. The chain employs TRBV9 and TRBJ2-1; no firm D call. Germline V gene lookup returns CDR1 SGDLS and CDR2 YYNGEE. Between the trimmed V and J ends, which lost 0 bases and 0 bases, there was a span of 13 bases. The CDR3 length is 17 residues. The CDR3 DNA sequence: TGTGCCAGCAGCGTAGAAACAGTCCTGAGCTCCTACAATGAGCAGTTCTTC. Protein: CASSVETVLSSYNEQFF.

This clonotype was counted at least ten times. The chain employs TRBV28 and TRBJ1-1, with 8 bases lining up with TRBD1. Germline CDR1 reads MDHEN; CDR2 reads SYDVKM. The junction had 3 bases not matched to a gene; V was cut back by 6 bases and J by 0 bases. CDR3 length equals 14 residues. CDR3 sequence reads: CASRTGVMNTEAFF. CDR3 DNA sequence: TGTGCCAGCAGGACAGGGGTGATGAACACTGAAGCTTTCTTT.

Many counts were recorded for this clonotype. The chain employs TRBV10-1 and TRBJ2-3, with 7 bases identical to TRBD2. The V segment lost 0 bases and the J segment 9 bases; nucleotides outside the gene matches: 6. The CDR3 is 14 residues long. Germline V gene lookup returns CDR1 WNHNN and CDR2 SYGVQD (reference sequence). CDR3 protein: CASSESRGRGTQYF. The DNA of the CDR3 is TGCGCCAGCAGTGAGTCTCGGGGGAGGGGCACGCAGTATTTT.

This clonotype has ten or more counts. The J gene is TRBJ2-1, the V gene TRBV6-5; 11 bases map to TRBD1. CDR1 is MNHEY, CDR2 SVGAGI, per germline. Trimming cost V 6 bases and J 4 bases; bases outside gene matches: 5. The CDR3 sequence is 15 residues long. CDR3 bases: TGTGCCAGCAGGACAGGGACAGGGGGATACAATGAGCAGTTCTTC. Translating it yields CASRTGTGGYNEQFF.

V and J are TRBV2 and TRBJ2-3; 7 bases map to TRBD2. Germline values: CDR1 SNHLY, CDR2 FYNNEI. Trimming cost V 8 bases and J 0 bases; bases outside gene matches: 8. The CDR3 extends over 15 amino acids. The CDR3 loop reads CASCGTTISTDTQYF. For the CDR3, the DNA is TGTGCCAGCTGCGGGACTACCATCAGCACAGATACGCAGTATTTT.

Written as DNA, the CDR3 is TGTGCCAGTAGTATAAGACAGGGAACAGATACGCAGTATTTT. Amino acid sequence: CASSIRQGTDTQYF. This chain links TRBV19 with TRBJ2-3; TRBD1 matches at 7 bases. The germline V gene encodes CDR1 LNHDA and CDR2 SQIVND (reference sequence). The CDR3 is made up of 14 amino acids. V shed 2 bases, J shed 3 bases, and the junction held 2 bases outside the gene matches.

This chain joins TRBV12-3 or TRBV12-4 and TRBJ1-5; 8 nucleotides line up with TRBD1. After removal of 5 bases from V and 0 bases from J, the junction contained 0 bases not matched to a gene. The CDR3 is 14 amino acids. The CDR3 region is CASSQGASNQPQHF. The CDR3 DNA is TGTGCCAGCAGTCAGGGGGCTAGCAATCAGCCCCAGCATTTT.

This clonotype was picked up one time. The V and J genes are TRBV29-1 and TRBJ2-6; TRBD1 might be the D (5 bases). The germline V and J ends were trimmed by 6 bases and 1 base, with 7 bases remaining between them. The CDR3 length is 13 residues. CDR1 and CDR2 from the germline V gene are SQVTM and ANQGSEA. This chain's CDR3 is CSVRVSGANVLTF. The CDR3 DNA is TGCAGCGTCAGGGTGTCTGGGGCCAACGTCCTGACTTTC.

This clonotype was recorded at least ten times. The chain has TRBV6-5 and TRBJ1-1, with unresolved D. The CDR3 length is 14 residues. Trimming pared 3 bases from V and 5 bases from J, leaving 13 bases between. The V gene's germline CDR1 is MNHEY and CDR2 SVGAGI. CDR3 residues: CASSYWGIRTEAFF. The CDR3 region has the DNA TGTGCCAGCAGTTATTGGGGTATCCGTACTGAAGCTTTCTTT.